The present T cell receptor (beta chain) was sequenced within a study of shared clonotypes between healthy human individuals. Study-wide results and limits: Clonotypes that were shared across a handful of donors made up approximately 5% of naive CD4 clonotypes. Clonotypes not shared had lower generation probabilities than those common to all four donors.

Naive CD8 populations comprised CD45RO-negative cells positively selected for CCR7, excluding terminally differentiated effector memory CD45RA+ cells. Profiling relied on immunoSEQ multiplex PCR, and the TCRdb table lists in-frame clones only, not all of them. The data hold millions of clones, with just over 90% observed a single time. Details on this clone: Its antigen is currently unknown.

This TCR was sampled from a man aged 18 to 30 in good health. Some clones in this sample may be carry-over from other donors' samples. The specimen sequenced was naive CD8+ T cells from PBMCs.

CDR3 sequence reads: CSVAGSHEQYF. The CDR3 DNA sequence: TGCAGCGTTGCAGGGTCCCACGAGCAGTACTTC. The J gene is TRBJ2-7, the V gene TRBV29-1, with D perhaps TRBD1 (5 bases). Germline CDR1 and CDR2: SQVTM and ANQGSEA. The V end was cut by 4 bases, the J end by 5 bases, with 9 bases between. The CDR3 loop spans 11 amino acids.